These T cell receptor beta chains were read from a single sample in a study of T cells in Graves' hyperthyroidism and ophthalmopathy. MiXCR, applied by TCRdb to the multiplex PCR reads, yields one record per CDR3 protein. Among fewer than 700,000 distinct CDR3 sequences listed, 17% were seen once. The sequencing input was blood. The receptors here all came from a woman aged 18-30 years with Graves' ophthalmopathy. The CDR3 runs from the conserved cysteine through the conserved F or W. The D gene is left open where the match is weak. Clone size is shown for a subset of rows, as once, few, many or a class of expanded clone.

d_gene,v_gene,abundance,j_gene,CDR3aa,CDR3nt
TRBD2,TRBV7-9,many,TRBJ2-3,CASSLLPLAGGPPWRTDTQYF,TGTGCCAGCAGCTTACTTCCCCTAGCGGGAGGGCCCCCTTGGCGCACAGATACGCAGTATTTT
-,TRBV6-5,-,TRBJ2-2,CASSYPGHTGELFF,TGTGCCAGCAGTTATCCGGGACACACCGGGGAGCTGTTTTTT
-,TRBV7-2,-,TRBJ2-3,CASSYYRGEITDTQYF,TGTGCCAGCAGCTACTACCGGGGAGAAATCACAGATACGCAGTATTTT
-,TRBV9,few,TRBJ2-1,CASSVEGRSGSEQFF,TGTGCCAGCAGCGTAGAAGGCAGGAGTGGCAGTGAGCAGTTCTTC
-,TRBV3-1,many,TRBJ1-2,CASSLITGLGYTF,TGTGCCAGCAGCCTTATAACAGGGCTTGGCTACACCTTC
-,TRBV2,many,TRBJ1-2,CATELSRGNYGYTF,TGTGCCACAGAGCTCAGCAGGGGTAACTATGGCTACACCTTC
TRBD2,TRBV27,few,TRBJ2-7,CASSPAPRLALYYEQYF,TGTGCCAGCAGTCCAGCCCCCCGACTAGCGCTATACTACGAGCAGTACTTC
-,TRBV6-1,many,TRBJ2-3,CASISQVSNTQYF,TGTGCCAGCATTAGCCAGGTGTCTAATACGCAGTATTTT
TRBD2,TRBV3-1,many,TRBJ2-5,CASSQGGLAGETQYF,TGTGCCAGCAGCCAAGGGGGACTAGCGGGCGAGACCCAGTACTTC
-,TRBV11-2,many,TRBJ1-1,CASSGHMGAFF,TGTGCCAGCAGCGGGCATATGGGAGCTTTCTTT
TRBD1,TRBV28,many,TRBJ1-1,CASSPGQGPTEAFF,TGTGCCAGCAGTCCAGGACAGGGTCCCACTGAAGCTTTCTTT
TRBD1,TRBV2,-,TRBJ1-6,CASTGTGDSPLHF,TGTGCCAGCACCGGGACAGGGGATTCACCCCTCCACTTT
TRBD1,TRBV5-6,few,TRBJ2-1,CASNQGTGNKNEQFF,TGTGCCAGCAACCAGGGGACAGGTAATAAGAATGAGCAGTTCTTC
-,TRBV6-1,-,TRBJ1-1,CASNNGLTEAFF,TGTGCCAGCAACAACGGGCTCACTGAAGCTTTCTTT
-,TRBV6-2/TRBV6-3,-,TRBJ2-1,CASSPGRQLIEQFF,TGTGCCAGCAGCCCCGGCCGACAGTTAATCGAGCAGTTCTTC
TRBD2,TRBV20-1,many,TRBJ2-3,CSARLAANTDTQYF,TGCAGTGCTAGACTAGCGGCCAACACAGATACGCAGTATTTT
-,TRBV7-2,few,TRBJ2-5,CASSLDAAMEEYF,TGTGCCAGCAGCTTAGATGCGGCAATGGAAGAGTACTTC
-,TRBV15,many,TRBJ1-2,CATSRDVGSSDYGYTF,TGTGCCACCAGCAGAGATGTAGGGTCTTCTGACTATGGCTACACCTTC
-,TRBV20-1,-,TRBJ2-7,CSARPPASYEQYF,TGCAGTGCTAGGCCTCCTGCCTCCTACGAGCAGTACTTC
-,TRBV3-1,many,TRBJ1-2,CASSQDASQGSGYTF,TGTGCCAGCAGCCAAGATGCCAGTCAAGGATCCGGCTACACCTTC
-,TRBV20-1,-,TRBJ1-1,CSASSVDYTEAFF,TGCAGTGCTAGTTCCGTTGACTACACTGAAGCTTTCTTT
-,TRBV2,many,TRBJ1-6,CASREQRTPHSPLHF,TGTGCCAGCAGGGAACAACGGACCCCGCATTCACCCCTCCACTTT
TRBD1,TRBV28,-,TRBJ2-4,CASSRTGLHSAKNIQYF,TGTGCCAGCAGCCGGACAGGACTCCACTCAGCCAAAAACATTCAGTACTTC
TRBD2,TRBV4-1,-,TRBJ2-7,CASSQDTSGRGYEQYF,TGCGCCAGCAGCCAAGACACTAGCGGGAGAGGATACGAGCAGTACTTC
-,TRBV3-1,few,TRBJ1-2,CASSQVAGNDGYTF,TGTGCCAGCAGCCAAGTGGCGGGGAACGATGGCTACACCTTC
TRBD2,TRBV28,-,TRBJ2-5,CASSSAGLAQETRYF,TGTGCCAGCAGTTCCGCGGGACTAGCACAAGAGACCCGGTACTTC
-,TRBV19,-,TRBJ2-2,CASSAIRGNTGELFF,TGTGCCAGTAGTGCCATCAGGGGGAACACCGGGGAGCTGTTTTTT
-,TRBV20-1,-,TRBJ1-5,CSARDEDGGGGQPQHF,TGCAGTGCTAGAGATGAAGATGGAGGGGGAGGTCAGCCCCAGCATTTT
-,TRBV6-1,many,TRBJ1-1,CASSDSSGLLVTEAFF,TGTGCCAGCAGTGATTCGTCAGGACTCCTGGTCACTGAAGCTTTCTTT
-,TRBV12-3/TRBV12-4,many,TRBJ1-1,CASSLGHANTEAFF,TGTGCCAGCAGTTTAGGGCACGCGAACACTGAAGCTTTCTTT
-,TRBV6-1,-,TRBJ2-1,CASRLMGYSYNEQFF,TGTGCCAGCAGACTAATGGGATACTCCTACAATGAGCAGTTCTTC
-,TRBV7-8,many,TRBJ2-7,CASSFTMGAIDEQYF,TGTGCCAGCAGCTTCACAATGGGGGCTATTGACGAGCAGTACTTC
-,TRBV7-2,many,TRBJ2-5,CASSSDRQRMGTQYF,TGTGCCAGCAGCTCGGACAGACAAAGGATGGGGACCCAGTACTTC
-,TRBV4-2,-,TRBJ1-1,CASSQDGTGYNTEAFF,TGTGCCAGCAGCCAAGATGGAACAGGCTACAACACTGAAGCTTTCTTT
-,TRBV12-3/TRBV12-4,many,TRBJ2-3,CASSSLTGTPDTQYF,TGTGCCAGCAGTTCCCTAACCGGGACCCCCGATACGCAGTATTTT
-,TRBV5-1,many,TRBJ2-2,CASSLVTTLGELFF,TGCGCCAGCAGCTTGGTGACTACACTCGGGGAGCTGTTTTTT
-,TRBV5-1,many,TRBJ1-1,CASSAIGIDTEAFF,TGCGCCAGCAGCGCAATTGGGATCGACACTGAAGCTTTCTTT
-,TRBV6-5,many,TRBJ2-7,CASSYSRVRSYEQYF,TGTGCCAGCAGTTACTCCCGTGTCAGGTCCTACGAGCAGTACTTC
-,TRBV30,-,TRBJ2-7,CAWSEVGPPYEQYF,TGTGCCTGGAGTGAAGTCGGACCACCCTACGAGCAGTACTTC
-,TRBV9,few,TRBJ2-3,CASSDGARTDTQYF,TGTGCCAGCAGCGATGGGGCCCGCACAGATACGCAGTATTTT
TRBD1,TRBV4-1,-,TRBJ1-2,CASSLARYRGYGYTF,TGTGCCAGCAGCTTGGCCAGGTACAGGGGATATGGCTACACCTTC
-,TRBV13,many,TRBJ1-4,CASSFRGVSEKLFF,TGTGCCAGCAGTTTCCGTGGGGTCTCGGAAAAACTGTTTTTT
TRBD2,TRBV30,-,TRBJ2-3,CAWTSGLITDTQYF,TGTGCCTGGACTAGCGGGTTGATCACAGATACGCAGTATTTT
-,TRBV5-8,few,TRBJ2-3,CASSLGGDPGAQYF,TGTGCCAGCAGCTTGGGAGGGGACCCAGGGGCGCAGTATTTT
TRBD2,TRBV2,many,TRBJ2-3,CASSGGLASTDTQYF,TGTGCCAGCAGTGGGGGACTAGCCAGCACAGATACGCAGTATTTT
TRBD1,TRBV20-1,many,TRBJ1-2,CSAESGQNYGYTF,TGCAGTGCCGAATCGGGACAGAACTATGGCTACACCTTC
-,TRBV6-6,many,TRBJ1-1,CASSYSIGAEAFF,TGTGCCAGCAGTTACTCAATCGGAGCGGAAGCTTTCTTT
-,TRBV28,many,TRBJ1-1,CASTLPRVTEAFF,TGTGCCAGCACCCTACCAAGGGTGACTGAAGCTTTCTTT
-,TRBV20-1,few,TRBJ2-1,CSARDKSSYNEQFF,TGCAGTGCTAGAGATAAAAGCTCCTACAATGAGCAGTTCTTC
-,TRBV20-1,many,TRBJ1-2,CSARGSRAGYTF,TGCAGTGCTAGAGGGTCGAGAGCTGGCTACACCTTC
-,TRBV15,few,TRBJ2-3,CATSRDRVGTDTQYF,TGTGCCACCAGCAGAGATAGGGTCGGCACAGATACGCAGTATTTT
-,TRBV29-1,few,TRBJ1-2,CSVRGDGGDGYTF,TGCAGCGTTCGAGGGGACGGCGGAGATGGCTACACCTTC
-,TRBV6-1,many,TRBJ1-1,CASNNRVSTVNTEAFF,TGTGCCAGCAACAACAGGGTCTCGACTGTTAACACTGAAGCTTTCTTT
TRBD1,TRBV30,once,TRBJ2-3,CAWSPQGATDTQYF,TGTGCCTGGAGCCCCCAGGGGGCGACAGATACGCAGTATTTT
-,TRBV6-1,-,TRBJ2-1,CASRRALYNEQFF,TGTGCCAGCAGGAGGGCCCTATACAATGAGCAGTTCTTC
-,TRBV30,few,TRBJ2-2,CAWRKRPSWELFF,TGTGCCTGGAGAAAACGGCCGAGTTGGGAGCTGTTTTTT